The clone carrying this T cell receptor beta chain was seen repeatedly, ten times or more. Each CDR3 protein is one row after TCRdb ran MiXCR on the 5' RACE reads. Of under 45,000 distinct CDR3 sequences listed, about 7.9% are singletons. Germline CDR1 is SGHTA and CDR2 is FQGTGA. This CDR3 contains 17 residues. V was pared by 4 bases and J by 4 bases, with 8 bases of the junction left unmatched. This sample stems from a study of spatial heterogeneity in lung cancer. Turning to the study itself: A total of fewer than 80 untreated early-stage non-small cell lung cancer patients served as donors. Available follow-up PBMC samples, collected a median of about two years post-resection, were sequenced. Every unique TCR and UMI combination, on average, appeared more than ten times in raw reads.

Stated time point: blood at routine non-recurrence follow-up after resection. Sequencing was performed on whole RNA extracted from tumor and nontumor lung tissue, or from frozen PBMC, and the material was left unsorted. Sample: PBMCs, taken at follow-up. The gene calls are TRBV7-3 and TRBJ2-1; 12 nucleotides line up with TRBD2. The sequence was collected from a male donor with early-stage non-small cell lung cancer. CDR3 nucleotide sequence: TGTGCCAGCAGCTACCAAGGACTAGCGGGAACGTACAATGAGCAGTTCTTC. This codes for CASSYQGLAGTYNEQFF.